The present entry profiles one TCR beta chain with its context. Its cognate antigen is unknown. The data are from a study of molecular identifiers for immune sequencing clone quantification. At the level of the study: Replicate runs used RNA from roughly 21,000 or 96,000 naive CD8 cells, which was split five ways into aliquots, and four of those aliquots were then sequenced.

The germline CDR1 and CDR2 sequences are LGHNA and YSLEER. Trimming took off 0 bases at V and 3 bases at J, with 11 bases between the two ends. The CDR3 sequence is 15 residues long. Study results and limitations: Clonotypes surpassing 20 RNA copies contained over 98% of effector molecules, versus under 1% in naive cells.

Previously described methods and listed TCR primers produced bulk TCR libraries. TCRdb re-called the PCR reads through MiXCR, storing one row per CDR3 protein. The data hold about 510,000 distinct CDR3 sequences, with roughly 23% observed a single time. The chain has TRBV4-3 and TRBJ2-5; perhaps TRBD1 as D (6 bases). The sequence derives from a human donor in good health. Some libraries in this study had Jurkat cell RNA spiked in. Specimen: naive CD8+ T cells from blood, with Jurkat cell RNA spiked in. Subset denoted: FACS-sorted CD8+CD4-CCR7+CD45RA+ naive T cells. CDR3 sequence reads: CASSQDRAGEETQYF. The CDR3 DNA is TGCGCCAGCAGCCAAGATCGGGCAGGGGAAGAGACCCAGTACTTC.